These T cell receptor beta chains were read from a single sample in a study of cytomegalovirus exposure and HLA in healthy donors. The repertoire was sequenced with immunoSEQ multiplex PCR; TCRdb's copy has only in-frame clones and lacks some. The table has 250,000 or so clones, nearly 90% seen once; the top ten hold 0.37%. The source material was PBMCs. The receptors were sampled from a woman younger than 35 in good health and CMV-seronegative. Both conserved end residues are part of each CDR3. Each record gives: V gene, D gene, clone size, J gene, CDR3 protein. A D gene is named only where the DNA matches it firmly. Rows may omit the clone size; those that give it use once, few, many or a size class.

V gene: TRBV30; D gene: TRBD1; clone size: .; J gene: TRBJ2-7; CDR3 protein: CAWRRVDRGYEQYF
V gene: TRBV30; D gene: TRBD1; clone size: .; J gene: TRBJ1-1; CDR3 protein: CAWNPEEGAAFF
V gene: TRBV28; D gene: .; clone size: .; J gene: TRBJ1-1; CDR3 protein: CASSTGHLNTEAFF
V gene: TRBV5-6; D gene: .; clone size: .; J gene: TRBJ2-1; CDR3 protein: CASSLIGLWNEQFF
V gene: TRBV27; D gene: TRBD2; clone size: .; J gene: TRBJ2-2; CDR3 protein: CATRGTSGGGGELFF
V gene: TRBV9; D gene: TRBD2; clone size: once; J gene: TRBJ2-5; CDR3 protein: CASSVATVGGGQETQYF
V gene: TRBV6-5; D gene: TRBD1; clone size: .; J gene: TRBJ1-6; CDR3 protein: CASSYSSGQNNSPLHF
V gene: TRBV18; D gene: .; clone size: .; J gene: TRBJ2-5; CDR3 protein: CASSPPQGGRETQYF
V gene: TRBV6-5; D gene: .; clone size: .; J gene: TRBJ2-2; CDR3 protein: CASSYYGGSVTGELFF
V gene: TRBV7-3; D gene: .; clone size: .; J gene: TRBJ2-3; CDR3 protein: CASSQTGADTQYF
V gene: TRBV10-2; D gene: .; clone size: .; J gene: TRBJ1-1; CDR3 protein: CASRINTGHSDTEAFF
V gene: TRBV5-1; D gene: TRBD1; clone size: .; J gene: TRBJ2-5; CDR3 protein: CASSLGTGGETQYF
V gene: TRBV6-5; D gene: TRBD1; clone size: .; J gene: TRBJ2-1; CDR3 protein: CASSRQGTNNEQFF
V gene: TRBV7-7; D gene: TRBD1; clone size: .; J gene: TRBJ2-5; CDR3 protein: CASSLGTGGETQYF
V gene: TRBV5-4; D gene: TRBD2; clone size: .; J gene: TRBJ2-3; CDR3 protein: CASSLAAGGGVSTDTQYF
V gene: TRBV5-1; D gene: TRBD1; clone size: .; J gene: TRBJ1-2; CDR3 protein: CASSPYRGSGEGYTF
V gene: TRBV5-1; D gene: .; clone size: .; J gene: TRBJ1-1; CDR3 protein: CASSLELMNTEAFF
V gene: TRBV7-9; D gene: .; clone size: .; J gene: .; CDR3 protein: CASSLLYSGNTIYF
V gene: TRBV7-3; D gene: .; clone size: .; J gene: TRBJ2-7; CDR3 protein: CASPPRGSPFYEQYF
V gene: TRBV2; D gene: TRBD1; clone size: few; J gene: TRBJ1-6; CDR3 protein: CASGEVEQGARSPLHF
V gene: TRBV19; D gene: .; clone size: .; J gene: TRBJ2-7; CDR3 protein: CASSLRGKLYEQYF
V gene: TRBV6-5; D gene: .; clone size: once; J gene: TRBJ1-5; CDR3 protein: CASRSPGGINQPQHF
V gene: TRBV12-5; D gene: .; clone size: once; J gene: TRBJ2-3; CDR3 protein: CASGPFPGYPCTDTQYF
V gene: TRBV28; D gene: TRBD2; clone size: .; J gene: TRBJ2-3; CDR3 protein: CASTSLAGGEVGTQYF
V gene: TRBV4-1; D gene: .; clone size: .; J gene: TRBJ2-2; CDR3 protein: CASSPQPDANTGELFF
V gene: TRBV27; D gene: TRBD2; clone size: .; J gene: TRBJ2-1; CDR3 protein: CASSSTSGTYNEQFF
V gene: TRBV4-2; D gene: .; clone size: .; J gene: TRBJ2-1; CDR3 protein: CASSPEVGLSYNEQFF
V gene: TRBV13; D gene: TRBD1; clone size: .; J gene: TRBJ2-5; CDR3 protein: CASSLGTTGQQTQETQYF
V gene: TRBV9; D gene: .; clone size: few; J gene: TRBJ1-6; CDR3 protein: CASSPTPGLPLHF
V gene: TRBV28; D gene: .; clone size: .; J gene: TRBJ1-2; CDR3 protein: CASRQYRTPSYGYTF
V gene: TRBV5-4; D gene: TRBD2; clone size: .; J gene: TRBJ2-5; CDR3 protein: CASSLAVTSGQETQYF
V gene: TRBV25-1; D gene: .; clone size: .; J gene: TRBJ1-6; CDR3 protein: CASSVWALRALHF
V gene: TRBV29-1; D gene: TRBD2; clone size: .; J gene: TRBJ2-1; CDR3 protein: CSVRTSWNEQFF
V gene: TRBV10-2; D gene: .; clone size: once; J gene: TRBJ1-3; CDR3 protein: CASSESSVSGNTIYF